The present T cell receptor (beta chain) was sequenced within a study of shared clonotypes between healthy human individuals (dated by TCRdb to 2019 to 2021). Notes on the research overall: Three men and a couple of women, aged 18 to 49 years, made up the cohort. For each donor, CD4 naive and CD4 memory were each given three plates, CD8 naive was given two plates, and CD8 memory was given one plate. Libraries were prepared and TCR repertoires were sequenced by different laboratories using diverse techniques, in order to increase sequencing depth and limit assay-specific biases. Blood TCR repertoires of roughly five healthy adults were deeply sequenced to estimate repertoire size and the extent of clonotype sharing between individuals. Per donor, leukapheresis produced somewhere between about 0.85 and 9.5 billion PBMCs. Study-level results and caveats: Sampling was restricted to blood, and TCR repertoires in tissue are likely to differ from TCR repertoires in blood. Naive subsets generally had larger estimated clonotype richness than memory subsets did. Compared with non-shared clonotypes, clonotypes shared by all four sorted-subset donors had higher generation probabilities. Based on pairwise subsampling, the degree of clonotype sharing among donors was expected to be affected by sequencing depth. Because the study included a small number of donors, the genetic and exposure-history diversity represented was limited. Incomplete sequencing was indicated by rarefaction of sorted-subset datasets, despite the large sequencing depth. When a few donors were compared, the shared fraction of clonotypes was around 5% for naive CD4, roughly 3.4% for naive CD8, 2% to 2.5% for memory CD4, and roughly 0.43% for memory CD8.

Concerning this clone: Which antigen it targets is not known. Base qualities are not at hand, and no much larger clone is one base apart.

Donors were healthy HIV-negative adults with no recently reported acute infections or vaccinations. All donors were Caucasian adults living in Nashville, Tennessee, USA. Magnetic negative selection was used to enrich CD4+ T cells, after which naive cells were positively selected on CD45RA and the negative fraction became the memory subset. Blood was collected by leukapheresis, and PBMCs were isolated by Ficoll-Histopaque density gradient centrifugation and then cryopreserved in liquid nitrogen vapor phase. Purity and quantity of every magnetically sorted T cell population were checked by analytical flow cytometry. Genomic DNA was isolated from each sorted fraction and quantified by UV absorbance on a Nanodrop 2000c. Trimming removed 7 bases from V and 5 bases from J, leaving 21 bases between the germline ends. The CDR3 starts with the cysteine, ends with the phenylalanine, and has 15 residues. Here the CDR3 DNA is all that survives: 45 bases in frame from base 1. Taken from the germline V gene, the CDR1 and CDR2 loops are MDHEN and SYDVKM.

TCR CDR3 regions were amplified from genomic DNA by multiplex PCR using the deep immunoSEQ assay. Extracted genomic DNA from each cell subset was spread evenly across all wells of several immunoSEQ 96-well plates, with each plate serving as a replicate. Each replicate PCR for sorted subsets received around 200 ng genomic DNA, equal to tens of thousands of T cell genomes. Purified libraries were measured with a Qubit 3.0 fluorometer, size-checked on a Bioanalyzer 2100, and measured again with the KAPA Library Quantification kit. Every immunoSEQ 96-well plate was sequenced on a dedicated single-read 150-cycle Illumina NextSeq 550 flow cell. In the authors' own workflow: Because the immunoSEQ output included only junctional sequences and no quality scores, the filtering could not be the same as the filtering used for full-length reads. To assign V/J genes and CDR3, sequences were annotated using PyIR, a Python wrapper for IgBLAST v1.9, with IMGT germline references. Reads with weak V/J assignments (E-value above 1e-6), missing CDR3, stop codons, out-of-frame junctions, or ambiguous translated residues were removed. V3J clonotypes were defined by identical inferred V gene, J gene, and CDR3 amino acid sequence. To compute the percentage overlap between repertoires, the number of shared unique clonotypes was divided by the size of the smaller repertoire. Repertoire richness was assessed with RTK rarefaction, the Chao1 estimator, and Recon v2.1 estimates of unobserved clonotypes. For all TCRbeta clonotypes obtained by the gDNA method from a handful of donors, generation probabilities were computed with OLGA. In its TCRdb copy, this immuneACCESS table keeps in-frame sequences only and misses some clones. Where compared with another copy, unresolved V genes explain less than half of these, and the others have no known cause. The V and J calls and the clone size are those of that table, but D and trimming were determined from the DNA. For this sample the table gives about 230,000 clones, of which just over 65% were detected only once. Together, the top ten hold 11% of the sample.

The rearranged segments are TRBV28 and TRBJ2-7, and perhaps TRBD2 as D gene, on 6 matching bases. This clonotype was sampled from a young man in good health. The specimen sequenced was memory CD4+ T cells sorted from blood. The cell subset or site label, as the study defines it: CD45RA-negative fraction. The sequenced DNA: TGTGCCAGCACCCCCCACGAAACGGGAGTTGACGAGCAGTACTTC. It codes for CASTPHETGVDEQYF.